This TCR beta chain is drawn from a study of blood T cells in healthy people across ages. Isolating PBMCs gave at least 6.5 million of these cells per sample. PCR was performed a second time for roughly 7 to 12 cycles using a sample-barcoded 5' primer and a J-beta primer mix. Each cDNA was tagged by a template-switch adaptor containing 12 random nucleotides. TCRdb redid the calling of the 5' RACE reads with MiXCR, one entry per CDR3 protein. The data hold about 1,000,000 distinct CDR3 sequences, with less than 50% observed a single time. On this clonotype: Its antigen is still unknown.

This CDR3 spans 14 amino acids. The ends were cut back, 6 bases at V and 7 bases at J, with 13 bases in the middle. Study results and limitations: When one million T cells were used, diversity estimates were thought to be underestimates. When set beside aged donors, long-lived donors presented more naive CD4+ cells and higher diversity.

J is TRBJ1-6 and V is TRBV12-3 or TRBV12-4; TRBD1 is a possible D gene (6 bases). The TCR was taken from a woman aged 55 to 70 in good health. Sequencing was carried out using blood. CDR3 loop: CASRSGTTNSPLHF. CDR3 nucleotides: TGTGCCAGCAGGTCCGGGACAACGAATTCACCCCTCCACTTT.